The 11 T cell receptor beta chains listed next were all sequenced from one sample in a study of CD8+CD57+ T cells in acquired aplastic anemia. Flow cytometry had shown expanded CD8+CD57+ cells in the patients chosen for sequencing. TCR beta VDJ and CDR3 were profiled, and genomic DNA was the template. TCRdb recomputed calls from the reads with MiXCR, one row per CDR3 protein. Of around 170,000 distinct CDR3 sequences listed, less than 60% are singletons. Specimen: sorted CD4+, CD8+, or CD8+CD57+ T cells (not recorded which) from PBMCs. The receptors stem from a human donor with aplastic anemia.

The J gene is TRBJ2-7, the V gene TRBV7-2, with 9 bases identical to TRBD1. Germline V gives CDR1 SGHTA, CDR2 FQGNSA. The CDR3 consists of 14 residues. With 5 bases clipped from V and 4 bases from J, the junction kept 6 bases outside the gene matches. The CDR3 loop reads CASSPVQGAYEQYF. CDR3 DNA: TGTGCCAGCAGCCCAGTACAGGGGGCTTACGAGCAGTACTTC.

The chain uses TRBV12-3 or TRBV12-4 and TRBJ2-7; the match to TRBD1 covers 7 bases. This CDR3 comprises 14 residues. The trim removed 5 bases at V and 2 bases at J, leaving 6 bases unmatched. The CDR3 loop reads CASSRTGVTYEQYF. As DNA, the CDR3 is TGTGCCAGCAGTAGGACAGGAGTTACCTACGAGCAGTACTTC.

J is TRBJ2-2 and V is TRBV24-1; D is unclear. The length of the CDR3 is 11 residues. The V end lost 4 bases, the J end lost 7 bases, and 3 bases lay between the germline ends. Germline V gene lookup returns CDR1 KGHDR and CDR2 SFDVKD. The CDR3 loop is CATSESGELFF. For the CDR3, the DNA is TGTGCCACCAGTGAAAGCGGGGAGCTGTTTTTT.

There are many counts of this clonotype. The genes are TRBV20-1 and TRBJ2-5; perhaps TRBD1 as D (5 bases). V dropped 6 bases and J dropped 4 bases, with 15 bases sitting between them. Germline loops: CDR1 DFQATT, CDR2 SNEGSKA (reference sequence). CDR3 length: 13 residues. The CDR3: CSAPQGAAETQYF. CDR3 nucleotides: TGCAGTGCCCCCCAAGGGGCCGCAGAGACCCAGTACTTC.

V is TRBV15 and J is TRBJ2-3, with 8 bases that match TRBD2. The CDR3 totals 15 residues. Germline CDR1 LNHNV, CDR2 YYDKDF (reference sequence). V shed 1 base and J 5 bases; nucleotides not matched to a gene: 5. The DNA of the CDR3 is TGTGCCACCAGCAGAGGAGCGGGGGCGAAAGATACGCAGTATTTT. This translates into CATSRGAGAKDTQYF.

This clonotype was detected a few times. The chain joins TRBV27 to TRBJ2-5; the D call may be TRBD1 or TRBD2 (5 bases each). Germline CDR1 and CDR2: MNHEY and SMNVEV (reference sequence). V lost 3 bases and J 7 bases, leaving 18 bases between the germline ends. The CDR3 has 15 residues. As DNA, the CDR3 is TGTGCCAGCAGTTTCGAGGGACGGGTCTTAGGGACCCAGTACTTC. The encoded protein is CASSFEGRVLGTQYF.

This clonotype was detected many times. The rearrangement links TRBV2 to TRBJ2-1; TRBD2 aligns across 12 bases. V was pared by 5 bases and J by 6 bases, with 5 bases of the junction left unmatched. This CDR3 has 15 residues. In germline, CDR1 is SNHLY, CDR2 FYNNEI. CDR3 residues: CASSRTSGTGNEQFF. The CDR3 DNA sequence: TGTGCCAGCAGTCGGACTAGCGGGACCGGCAATGAGCAGTTCTTC.

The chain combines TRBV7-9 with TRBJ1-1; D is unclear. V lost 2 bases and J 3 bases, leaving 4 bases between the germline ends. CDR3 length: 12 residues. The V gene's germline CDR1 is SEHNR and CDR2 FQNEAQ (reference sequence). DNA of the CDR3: TGTGCCAGCAGCTTAAGGGACACTGAAGCTTTCTTT. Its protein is CASSLRDTEAFF. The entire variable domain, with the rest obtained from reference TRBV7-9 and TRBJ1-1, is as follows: DTGVSQNPRHKITKRGQNVTFRCDPISEHNRLYWYRQTLGQGPEFLTYFQNEAQLEKSRLLSDRFSAERPKGSFSTLEIQRTEQGDSAMYLCASSLRDTEAFFGQGTRLTVV.

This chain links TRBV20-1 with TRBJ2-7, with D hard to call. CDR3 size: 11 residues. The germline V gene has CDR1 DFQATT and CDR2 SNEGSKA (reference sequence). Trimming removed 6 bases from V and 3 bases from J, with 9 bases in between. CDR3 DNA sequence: TGCAGTGCGGACCTCAGCTACGAGCAGTACTTC. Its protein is CSADLSYEQYF.

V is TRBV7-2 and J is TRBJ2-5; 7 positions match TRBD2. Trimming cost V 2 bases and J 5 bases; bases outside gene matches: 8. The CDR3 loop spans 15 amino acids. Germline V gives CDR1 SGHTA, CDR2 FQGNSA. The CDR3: CASSLLGGLRETQYF. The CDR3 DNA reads TGTGCCAGCAGCTTACTGGGAGGGTTGCGTGAGACCCAGTACTTC.

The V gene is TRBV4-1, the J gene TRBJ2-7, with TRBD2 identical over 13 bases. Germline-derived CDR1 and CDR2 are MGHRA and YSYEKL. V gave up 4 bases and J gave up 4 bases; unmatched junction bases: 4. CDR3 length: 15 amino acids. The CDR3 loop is CASSRTSGSMYEQYF. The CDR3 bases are TGCGCCAGCAGCCGGACTAGCGGGAGTATGTACGAGCAGTACTTC.